The 11 T cell receptor beta chains reported below all come from one sample, sequenced in a study of T-cell reconstitution after alpha-beta-depleted transplantation in children. Unique molecular identifiers were incorporated into the prepared TCRbeta library. One entry per CDR3 protein, called by TCRdb with MiXCR from the PCR reads. This sample has hundreds of thousands of distinct CDR3 sequences, with 15% to 20% found just once. Source: PBMCs, mostly from graft donor cells, taken 360 days after TCRalphabeta/CD19-depleted stem cell transplant. These receptors originate from a male patient aged 2 to 10 who had a stem cell transplant for acute lymphoblastic leukemia, so the T cells may come from the graft donor.

This clonotype was observed a handful of times. The chain links TRBV28 to TRBJ2-7; no reliable D call. V lost 4 bases, J lost 0 bases, and 13 bases lay in between. The CDR3 contains 15 residues. The germline V gene has CDR1 MDHEN and CDR2 SYDVKM. This CDR3 is CASSSQNGYSYEQYF. The CDR3 nucleotides are TGTGCCAGCAGTTCCCAGAATGGATACTCCTACGAGCAGTACTTC.

Points on this clonotype: This likely comes from a read error, as the CDR3 has no conserved phenylalanine or tryptophan at its end. This sequence joins TRBV20-1 and TRBJ2-1, with D uncertain. The CDR3 is made up of 15 amino acids. Germline V gene lookup returns CDR1 DFQATT and CDR2 SNEGSKA (reference sequence). V dropped 5 bases and J dropped 0 bases, with 14 bases sitting between them. The CDR3 DNA reads TGCAGTGCTCCCGGTTTTCGAGGCTCCTACAATGAGCAGTTCGTC. Its protein is CSAPGFRGSYNEQFV.

The chain recombines TRBV6-1 with TRBJ2-7; TRBD2 matches 11 bases. CDR3 length: 14 residues. The germline gives CDR1 MNHNS, CDR2 SASEGT. The V segment lost 7 bases and the J segment 3 bases; nucleotides outside the gene matches: 5. CDR3: CASTEGLAVYEQYF. CDR3 nucleotide sequence: TGTGCCAGCACTGAGGGACTAGCGGTCTACGAGCAGTACTTC.

The rearrangement uses TRBV20-1 and TRBJ2-7; 9 nucleotides agree with TRBD2. The CDR3 has 14 amino acids. The germline CDR1 and CDR2 sequences are DFQATT and SNEGSKA (reference sequence). Trimming cost V 5 bases and J 3 bases; bases outside gene matches: 8. The CDR3 is CSAFSGRKSYEQYF. The CDR3, as DNA: TGCAGTGCTTTTAGCGGGAGAAAAAGCTACGAGCAGTACTTC.

The sample holds a few counts of this clonotype. The chain carries TRBV7-8 and TRBJ2-5; 14 nucleotides line up with TRBD2. The CDR3 runs 16 residues. V trimming: 4 bases; J trimming: 3 bases; junction bases outside the gene matches: 4. Germline CDR1 and CDR2: SGHVS and FQNEAQ. CDR3 loop: CASSWGLAGVKETQYF. The CDR3 coding sequence is TGTGCCAGCAGCTGGGGACTAGCGGGAGTAAAAGAGACCCAGTACTTC.

The rearrangement uses TRBV7-3 and TRBJ2-3, with a tentative D call TRBD1 (5 bases). This CDR3 comprises 13 residues. Germline values: CDR1 SGHTA, CDR2 FQGTGA. V lost 5 bases and J 4 bases, leaving 10 bases between the germline ends. This chain's CDR3 is CASSQPGSDTQYF. Here the CDR3 DNA reads TGTGCCAGCAGCCAGCCAGGGTCAGATACGCAGTATTTT.

This clonotype was found many times. The chain links TRBV12-3 or TRBV12-4 to TRBJ2-5, with a possible D match to TRBD2 (6 bases). With 8 bases removed from V and 2 bases from J, the gap between germline ends came to 21 bases. This CDR3 comprises 16 residues. CDR3 residues: CASAPLTGEPQETQYF. CDR3 sequence (DNA): TGTGCCAGCGCTCCGTTAACGGGAGAACCGCAAGAGACCCAGTACTTC.

This clonotype turned up a few times. This rearrangement joins TRBV7-2 to TRBJ2-3; D is undetermined. Germline CDR1 is SGHTA and CDR2 is FQGNSA. V lost 1 base to trimming and J lost 6 bases, with 11 bases between them. The CDR3 length is 14 residues. CDR3 sequence: CASSLVIHRDTQYF. The CDR3 nucleotides are TGTGCCAGCAGCTTAGTGATACATCGGGATACGCAGTATTTT.

This clonotype has just a few counts. The chain is built from TRBV5-1 and TRBJ1-6; possible D gene TRBD1, 5 bases. V shed 2 bases and J shed 9 bases, with 12 bases lying between them. The germline CDR1 and CDR2 sequences are SGHRS and YFSETQ. There are 14 residues in the CDR3. The CDR3 coding sequence is TGCGCCAGCAGCTTCCTGGGGGTGGCTTCACCCCTCCACTTT. It translates to CASSFLGVASPLHF.

The sample holds a few counts of this clonotype. Written as DNA, the CDR3 is TGTGCCAGCAGCTTAGAGGGGACTAGCGGGAGTTCCACAGATACGCAGTATTTT. The encoded protein is CASSLEGTSGSSTDTQYF. The V call is TRBV11-2, the J call TRBJ2-3, with TRBD2 identical over 14 bases. V lost 0 bases, J lost 2 bases, and 4 bases stayed unmatched. Germline loops: CDR1 SGHAT, CDR2 FQNNGV. This CDR3 spans 18 amino acids.

The table lists this clonotype with many counts. This rearrangement joins TRBV9 to TRBJ2-3; tentative D call: TRBD2 (6 bases). In germline, CDR1 is SGDLS, CDR2 YYNGEE. The V end lost 0 bases, the J end lost 4 bases, and 12 bases lay between the germline ends. The CDR3 runs 15 residues. The CDR3 protein is CASSVGFGSADTQYF. In nucleotides, the CDR3 is TGTGCCAGCAGCGTAGGGTTCGGGAGCGCAGATACGCAGTATTTT.